These T cell receptor beta chains were read from a single sample in a study of neoadjuvant anti-PD-1 for oral cavity cancer. TCRdb's table, derived via immunoSEQ multiplex PCR, lists solely in-frame clones and lacks some. The table shows 73,000 or so clones, with 80% to 90% occurring only once. The specimen was PBMCs, collected after nivolumab (anti-PD-1) treatment. The receptors originated from a person between 40 and 85 years old with oral cavity squamous cell carcinoma. CDR3s include the opening cysteine and the closing phenylalanine or tryptophan. The D gene is left open where the match is weak. Some rows mark clone size as missing; the rest say once, few, many or name a class of expanded clone.

>TRBD1|TRBV5-1|TRBJ2-2|-
CASSPGTGNTGELFF
TGCGCCAGCAGCCCCGGGACAGGGAACACCGGGGAGCTGTTTTTT
>-|TRBV10-3|TRBJ1-5|-
CAISGQAHQPQHF
TGTGCCATCAGTGGACAGGCACATCAGCCCCAGCATTTT
>TRBD1|TRBV6-5|TRBJ2-2|-
CASSYQGVGELFF
TGTGCCAGCAGTTACCAGGGGGTAGGGGAGCTGTTTTTT
>-|TRBV5-1|TRBJ2-5|-
CASSLVGGETQYF
TGCGCCAGCAGCTTGGTGGGCGGCGAGACCCAGTACTTC
>TRBD2|TRBV18|TRBJ2-2|few
CASSLLAGRTGELFF
TGTGCCAGCTCACTCCTAGCGGGACGAACCGGGGAGCTGTTTTTT
>-|TRBV6-5|TRBJ2-7|-
CASSKYYEQYF
TGTGCCAGCAGTAAATATTACGAGCAGTACTTC
>TRBD2|TRBV28|TRBJ2-7|-
CASRRRVDRGWTSGITTYEQYF
TGTGCCAGCAGACGAAGAGTGGACAGGGGATGGACTAGCGGGATCACAACCTACGAGCAGTACTTC
>TRBD1|TRBV6-5|TRBJ2-5|-
CASSRSGTGEETQYF
TGTGCCAGCAGTAGATCCGGGACAGGCGAAGAGACCCAGTACTTC
>-|TRBV25-1|TRBJ1-1|-
CASSDLRGEAFF
TGTGCCAGCAGTGATCTCAGGGGTGAAGCTTTCTTT
>-|TRBV5-8|TRBJ2-3|-
CASSLRTSTDTQYF
TGTGCCAGCAGCTTGAGGACTAGCACAGATACGCAGTATTTT
>TRBD2|TRBV7-3|TRBJ2-2|-
CASSEAGGAGGELFF
TGTGCCAGCAGCGAAGCGGGAGGAGCGGGCGGGGAGCTGTTTTTT
>TRBD2|TRBV7-2|TRBJ2-3|-
CASSFAGTSGRATQYF
TGTGCCAGCAGCTTCGCGGGGACTAGCGGGAGGGCTACGCAGTATTTT
>-|TRBV10-3|TRBJ2-7|-
CATEGLTYEQYF
TGTGCCACCGAGGGCCTAACCTACGAGCAGTACTTC
>TRBD1|TRBV5-1|TRBJ1-3|-
CASSLGQGMTFGNTIYF
TGCGCCAGCAGCTTGGGACAGGGCATGACTTTTGGAAACACCATATATTTT
>-|TRBV7-8|TRBJ2-5|-
CASSWGQETQYF
TGTGCCAGCAGCTGGGGCCAAGAGACCCAGTACTTC
>-|TRBV5-1|TRBJ2-3|once
CASSFGRGPLTDTQYF
TGCGCCAGCAGCTTCGGCAGGGGTCCCCTCACAGATACGCAGTATTTT
>TRBD1|TRBV6-5|TRBJ1-1|-
CASRGTGDPEAFF
TGTGCCAGCAGGGGGACAGGGGATCCTGAAGCTTTCTTT
>TRBD1|TRBV30|TRBJ1-1|medium-sized
CAWNRGLETEAFF
TGTGCCTGGAATAGGGGGCTTGAAACTGAAGCTTTCTTT
>TRBD1|TRBV25-1|TRBJ2-7|-
CASSESEQGESYEQYF
TGTGCCAGCAGTGAATCGGAACAGGGGGAATCATACGAGCAGTACTTC
>-|TRBV6-5|TRBJ1-3|-
CASSYAGFGSGNTIYF
TGTGCCAGCAGTTACGCGGGATTTGGCTCTGGAAACACCATATATTTT
>TRBD1|TRBV7-9|TRBJ1-2|-
CASSLATPGQGNGYTF
TGTGCCAGCAGCTTAGCGACCCCGGGACAGGGAAATGGCTACACCTTC
>-|TRBV9|TRBJ2-1|-
CASSPSGTNNNEQFF
TGTGCCAGCAGCCCTTCCGGGACAAACAACAATGAGCAGTTCTTC
>-|TRBV10-3|TRBJ1-2|-
CAISERQAFGGYTF
TGTGCCATCAGTGAAAGGCAGGCCTTTGGGGGCTACACCTTC
>-|TRBV5-1|TRBJ2-5|-
CASSLAGLETQYF
TGCGCCAGCAGCTTGGCGGGTTTAGAGACCCAGTACTTC
>-|TRBV7-6|TRBJ1-4|-
CASSLESWAGNGRFEKLFF
TGTGCCAGCAGCTTAGAAAGTTGGGCGGGGAACGGGCGGTTTGAAAAACTGTTTTTT
>TRBD1|TRBV6-1|TRBJ1-4|-
CAIQGAGGRNEKLFF
TGTGCCATTCAGGGGGCGGGAGGACGAAATGAAAAACTGTTTTTT
>TRBD1|TRBV6-5|TRBJ1-1|-
CASRRTGMTEAFF
TGTGCCAGCAGGAGGACAGGGATGACTGAAGCTTTCTTT
>TRBD1|TRBV11-2|TRBJ1-1|-
CASSTGVTKAFF
TGTGCCAGCAGCACAGGGGTAACTAAAGCTTTCTTT
>-|TRBV5-4|TRBJ2-7|-
CASSLGYEQYF
TGTGCCAGCAGCTTGGGCTACGAGCAGTACTTC
>-|TRBV5-8|TRBJ2-5|-
CASSPTGTAEETQYF
TGTGCCAGCAGCCCTACCGGGACTGCCGAAGAGACCCAGTACTTC
>TRBD1|TRBV29-1|TRBJ1-5|-
CSVIEGTGGRDQPQHF
TGCAGCGTTATCGAGGGCACAGGGGGGCGCGATCAGCCCCAGCATTTT
>TRBD1|TRBV19|TRBJ1-1|-
CASSSDRAHTEAFF
TGTGCCAGTAGTTCCGACAGGGCCCACACTGAAGCTTTCTTT
>-|TRBV21-1|TRBJ2-7|-
CASSDPSAIYEQYF
TGTGCCAGCAGCGACCCTTCGGCCATCTACGAGCAGTACTTC
>TRBD2|TRBV6-1|TRBJ2-1|-
CASSEVSSGGYNEQFF
TGTGCCAGCAGTGAAGTATCAAGCGGGGGTTACAATGAGCAGTTCTTC
>-|TRBV9|TRBJ2-7|-
CASSVGQSSYEQYF
TGTGCCAGCAGCGTAGGACAGAGCTCCTACGAGCAGTACTTC
>-|TRBV5-6|TRBJ1-2|-
CASSPGTALLYGYTF
TGTGCCAGCAGCCCGGGGACGGCACTTCTCTATGGCTACACCTTC
>TRBD1|TRBV5-1|TRBJ2-6|-
CASSPGQVGVGGANVLTF
TGCGCCAGCAGCCCTGGACAGGTTGGAGTCGGTGGGGCCAACGTCCTGACTTTC
>-|TRBV7-9|TRBJ2-1|-
CASSLGAGKDEQFF
TGTGCCAGCAGCTTAGGGGCAGGGAAGGATGAGCAGTTCTTC
>TRBD1|TRBV29-1|TRBJ2-5|-
CSARQGPETQYF
TGCAGCGCTCGACAGGGCCCAGAGACCCAGTACTTC
>TRBD1|TRBV19|TRBJ1-5|-
CASSTEIVTGGQPQHF
TGTGCCAGTAGTACCGAGATTGTGACAGGGGGTCAGCCCCAGCATTTT
>-|TRBV5-1|TRBJ1-3|-
CASKVSMTDSGNTIYF
TGCGCCAGCAAGGTCTCCATGACAGATTCTGGAAACACCATATATTTT
>-|TRBV19|TRBJ1-5|once
CASRKDSNQPQHF
TGTGCCAGTAGGAAGGATAGCAATCAGCCCCAGCATTTT
>TRBD2|TRBV7-6|TRBJ2-1|-
CASSFRLAGEGGEQFF
TGTGCCAGCAGCTTCCGACTAGCGGGAGAGGGGGGTGAGCAGTTCTTC
>-|TRBV11-1|TRBJ2-2|few
CASSSLASNTGELFF
TGTGCCAGCAGCTCACTAGCTTCGAACACCGGGGAGCTGTTTTTT
>-|TRBV12-2|TRBJ1-4|once
CASRLDRGKLFF
TGTGCAAGTCGCCTCGACAGGGGAAAACTGTTTTTT
>-|TRBV19|TRBJ1-5|once
CASSIDSTSNQPQHF
TGTGCCAGTAGTATTGACAGTACGAGCAATCAGCCCCAGCATTTT
>TRBD1|TRBV6-4|TRBJ2-4|-
CASSDRDRGAKNIQYF
TGTGCCAGCAGTGACCGGGACAGGGGAGCCAAAAACATTCAGTACTTC
>TRBD2|TRBV2|TRBJ2-1|-
CASSGPSGSSYNEQFF
TGTGCCAGCAGTGGTCCTAGCGGTAGCTCCTACAATGAGCAGTTCTTC
>TRBD2|TRBV5-1|TRBJ2-7|-
CASSPGTSGPYEQYF
TGCGCCAGCAGCCCAGGGACTAGCGGGCCCTACGAGCAGTACTTC
>TRBD1|TRBV10-3|TRBJ2-7|once
CATSRDRGSYEQYF
TGTGCCACCTCCAGAGACAGGGGATCCTACGAGCAGTACTTC
>-|TRBV5-6|TRBJ1-5|-
CASSLDGGGGNQPQHF
TGTGCCAGCAGCTTGGACGGGGGCGGAGGCAATCAGCCCCAGCATTTT
>-|TRBV28|TRBJ1-2|few
CASTAQGRDYGYTF
TGTGCCAGCACCGCCCAGGGGCGAGACTATGGCTACACCTTC
>-|TRBV4-1|TRBJ1-4|once
CASSQGWGINEKLFF
TGCGCCAGCAGCCAAGGGTGGGGAATAAATGAAAAACTGTTTTTT
>-|TRBV5-1|TRBJ2-2|-
CASSLLSNTGELFF
TGCGCCAGCAGCTTGCTTTCCAACACCGGGGAGCTGTTTTTT
>-|TRBV2|TRBJ1-1|-
CASIKTGNTEAFF
TGTGCCAGCATTAAGACGGGGAACACTGAAGCTTTCTTT
>-|TRBV9|TRBJ2-7|-
CASSETPDYEQYF
TGTGCCAGCAGCGAAACACCAGACTACGAGCAGTACTTC